One sample yielded the 25 T cell receptor beta chains listed below, sequenced in a study of graft-versus-host responses after intestinal transplantation. The method was immunoSEQ multiplex PCR; TCRdb's version includes in-frame clones alone and lacks a portion of them. The profile shows roughly 56,000 clones, 90% to 95% of them singletons. Sequences were derived from PBMCs, sampled about 4 months after intestinal transplantation. The receptor source for this set is a human patient who received an intestinal transplant, so some T cells may come from the graft donor.

The V and J genes are TRBV19 and TRBJ2-2, with D possibly matching TRBD2 (6 bases). Germline V gives CDR1 LNHDA, CDR2 SQIVND (reference sequence). Trimming stripped 10 bases from V and 0 bases from J, with 21 bases between. This CDR3 has 17 amino acids. CDR3: CATGGPRSTPNTGELFF. Here the CDR3 DNA reads TGTGCCACCGGGGGACCCAGATCAACGCCGAACACCGGGGAGCTGTTTTTT.

The chain employs TRBV13 and TRBJ2-1, with 13 positions matching TRBD2. J was trimmed by 7 bases and V by 5 bases; bases with no gene match: 5. The CDR3 extends over 15 amino acids. The germline V gene encodes CDR1 PRHDT and CDR2 FYEKMQ (reference sequence). CDR3 residues: CASSLRLAGGNEQFF. CDR3 bases: TGTGCCAGCAGCCTGAGACTAGCGGGAGGAAATGAGCAGTTCTTC.

This chain links TRBV28 with TRBJ2-7, with 8 bases aligning to TRBD2. Germline V gene data show CDR1 as MDHEN and CDR2 as SYDVKM. The ends lost 5 bases at V and 4 bases at J; junction bases unmatched: 7. This CDR3 is 14 amino acids long. CDR3 amino acids: CASSVAGSGYEQYF. CDR3 DNA: TGTGCCAGCAGTGTAGCGGGATCGGGTTACGAGCAGTACTTC.

This clone was counted once. The rearrangement uses TRBV6-9 and TRBJ2-5; D is uncertain. There are 12 residues in the CDR3. Per germline, CDR1 MNHGY and CDR2 SVAAGI. V lost 3 bases to trimming and J lost 4 bases, with 6 bases between them. In DNA, the CDR3 is TGTGCCAGCAGTTACGTGGGAGAGACCCAGTACTTC. Translation: CASSYVGETQYF.

The rearrangement joins TRBV15 to TRBJ2-2; D ambiguous. This CDR3 is 13 amino acids long. Trimming took 0 bases from V and 6 from J, leaving 5 bases between them. Per the germline V gene, CDR1 is LNHNV and CDR2 is YYDKDF (reference sequence). CDR3 in amino acids: CATSRDPAGELFF. In DNA, the CDR3 is TGTGCCACCAGCAGAGATCCCGCCGGGGAGCTGTTTTTT.

The chain is built from TRBV5-1 and TRBJ2-1; 10 bases agree with TRBD1. The CDR3 has 14 amino acids. V trimming: 3 bases; J trimming: 7 bases; junction bases outside the gene matches: 4. Per germline, CDR1 SGHRS and CDR2 YFSETQ. CDR3 coding DNA: TGCGCCAGCAGCTGGGACAGGGGAGGGAATGAGCAGTTCTTC. Its translation is CASSWDRGGNEQFF.

CDR3: CASSFPAGGIHEQFF. CDR3 bases: TGTGCCAGCAGTTTCCCGGCGGGAGGGATCCATGAGCAGTTCTTC. This sequence joins TRBV28 and TRBJ2-1; the match to TRBD2 covers 9 bases. Trimming at V came to 3 bases and at J to 8 bases, leaving 8 bases not matched to a gene. This CDR3 has 15 residues. Germline V gene data show CDR1 as MDHEN and CDR2 as SYDVKM.

This chain's CDR3 is CASSQDAAGNEQFF. Here the CDR3 DNA reads TGCGCCAGCAGCCAAGACGCGGCAGGGAATGAGCAGTTCTTC. V usage is TRBV4-1 and J usage is TRBJ2-1, with D tentatively TRBD1 (5 bases). The V end was cut by 0 bases, the J end by 7 bases, with 10 bases between. The germline V gene encodes CDR1 MGHRA and CDR2 YSYEKL. The CDR3 is 14 amino acids.

This clone appeared a few times. In nucleotides, the CDR3 is TGTGCCAGCAGTGAAGCTAGCCTTTCACCCCTCCACTTT. Amino acids: CASSEASLSPLHF. The chain recombines TRBV6-1 with TRBJ1-6; D ambiguous. The germline CDR1 and CDR2 sequences are MNHNS and SASEGT. V was cut by 0 bases and J by 9 bases, with 6 bases left in between. The CDR3 extends over 13 amino acids.

The V gene is TRBV4-2, the J gene TRBJ2-5; no clear D. This CDR3 has 15 amino acids. V was cut by 3 bases and J by 3 bases, with 14 bases left in between. CDR1 LGHNA and CDR2 YNFKEQ come from the germline V gene. Here the CDR3 reads CASSQTEPHKETQYF. In DNA form, the CDR3 reads TGTGCCAGCAGCCAGACGGAGCCGCACAAAGAGACCCAGTACTTC.

The chain links TRBV2 to TRBJ1-4; D is possibly TRBD1 (5 bases). The CDR3 has 12 amino acids. CDR1 is SNHLY and CDR2 is FYNNEI in the germline V gene. Trimming shortened V by 7 bases and J by 8 bases, and 11 bases separated the two germline ends. The CDR3 is CASTQGFEKLFF. The CDR3 DNA reads TGTGCCAGCACGCAGGGTTTCGAAAAACTGTTTTTT.

The chain is built from TRBV6-1 and TRBJ2-1, with 8 nucleotides matching TRBD2. The V gene end was trimmed by 6 bases and the J gene end by 8 bases; junction bases not matched to a gene: 9. The length of the CDR3 is 14 residues. CDR1 is MNHNS, CDR2 SASEGT, per germline. The CDR3 is CASRGSGGLDEQFF. The CDR3 coding sequence is TGTGCCAGCAGGGGGAGCGGGGGCCTGGATGAGCAGTTCTTC.

The chain uses TRBV29-1 and TRBJ1-1; D is unresolved. Germline V gene sequence: CDR1 SQVTM, CDR2 ANQGSEA. The CDR3 loop spans 13 amino acids. V was clipped by 4 bases and J by 0 bases, with 9 bases between them. The CDR3 is CSVVWDMNTEAFF. The CDR3 region has the DNA TGCAGCGTTGTCTGGGATATGAACACTGAAGCTTTCTTT.

V gene TRBV4-1 combines with J gene TRBJ2-3; D remains unclear. Germline values: CDR1 MGHRA, CDR2 YSYEKL. V lost 4 bases, J lost 0 bases, and 8 bases lay in between. This CDR3 has 14 residues. CDR3 bases: TGCGCCAGCAGCCTGATGACTAGCACAGATACGCAGTATTTT. It is translated as CASSLMTSTDTQYF.

The chain recombines TRBV7-9 with TRBJ1-4, with 7 bases matching TRBD1. The CDR3 covers 15 residues. V lost 4 bases to trimming and J lost 2 bases; unmatched junction nucleotides: 4. Germline CDR1 reads SEHNR; CDR2 reads FQNEAQ (reference sequence). CDR3 amino acids: CASSSTGRTNEKLFF. For the CDR3, the DNA is TGTGCCAGCAGCTCGACAGGGAGGACTAATGAAAAACTGTTTTTT.

This clone showed up just once. The CDR3 nucleotides are TGTGCCAGCAGCTCCCTGACAGGGGGCGCTTTTGAAAAACTGTTTTTT. This encodes CASSSLTGGAFEKLFF. The chain joins TRBV7-9 to TRBJ1-4, with 10 positions matching TRBD1. The CDR3 totals 16 residues. The ends lost 4 bases at V and 7 bases at J; junction bases unmatched: 9. Germline V CDR1 and CDR2: SEHNR, FQNEAQ (reference sequence).

The genes are TRBV4-2 and TRBJ2-7; D gene uncertain. The germline V gene has CDR1 LGHNA and CDR2 YNFKEQ. There are 13 residues in the CDR3. The V gene lost 3 bases and the J gene lost 6 bases, with 12 bases spanning the gap. The CDR3 DNA reads TGTGCCAGCAGCCACGACGGACGAGGCGAGCAGTACTTC. Translated, it gives CASSHDGRGEQYF.

The rearrangement uses TRBV7-6 and TRBJ2-3, with D uncertain. V was cut by 1 base and J by 3 bases, with 5 bases left in between. Per the germline V gene, CDR1 is SGHVS and CDR2 is FNYEAQ. This CDR3 region has 13 residues. This chain's CDR3 is CASSLVGTDTQYF. The CDR3 DNA follows: TGTGCCAGCAGCTTAGTCGGGACAGATACGCAGTATTTT.

The genes are TRBV27 and TRBJ2-3; 12 bases line up with TRBD2. V was clipped by 4 bases and J by 1 base; unmatched bases: 3. The germline V gene has CDR1 MNHEY and CDR2 SMNVEV (reference sequence). This CDR3 is 16 amino acids long. The CDR3 reads CASSSRLAGGTDTQYF. The CDR3 DNA sequence: TGTGCCAGCAGTTCAAGACTAGCGGGAGGCACAGATACGCAGTATTTT.

J is TRBJ1-2 and V is TRBV28; TRBD1 is a possible D gene (5 bases). This CDR3 has 16 residues. V was clipped by 2 bases and J by 4 bases, with 17 bases between them. Per the germline V gene, CDR1 is MDHEN and CDR2 is SYDVKM. CDR3 residues: CASSLTPTDGSYGYTF. CDR3 nucleotide sequence: TGTGCCAGCAGTTTAACACCGACAGATGGGTCCTATGGCTACACCTTC.

Of note for this clone: Relative to the germline gene, one junction end is altered; a read error may explain this. V is TRBV7-7 and J is TRBJ2-2, with 7 bases identical to TRBD1. The germline CDR1 and CDR2 sequences are SSHAT and FNYEAQ (reference sequence). CDR3 length: 14 residues. The CDR3 sequence is CASSLGQATGELFF. The CDR3 DNA is TGTGCTAGCAGCTTAGGACAGGCCACCGGGGAGCTGTTTTTT.

In DNA, the CDR3 is TGTGCCAGCAGTTACAGCTGGGAGGGTAGTACTGAAGCTTTCTTT. Its protein is CASSYSWEGSTEAFF. The rearrangement uses TRBV6-5 and TRBJ1-1, with D uncertain. CDR3 length: 15 amino acids. CDR1 and CDR2 (germline): MNHEY, SVGAGI. V was shortened by 2 bases and J by 5 bases, with 15 bases between the two germline ends.

This clone has a single count. The J gene is TRBJ2-3, the V gene TRBV20-1; the match to TRBD1 covers 8 bases. V dropped 8 bases and J dropped 5; count of bases not matched to a gene: 3. Germline V gene lookup returns CDR1 DFQATT and CDR2 SNEGSKA (reference sequence). The CDR3 consists of 11 residues. In DNA, the CDR3 is TGCAGTCGACAGGGGTTAGATACGCAGTATTTT. Amino acids: CSRQGLDTQYF.

The gene calls are TRBV15 and TRBJ2-3; tentatively, D is TRBD1 (6 bases). Trimming stripped 0 bases from V and 0 bases from J, with 10 bases between. Per the germline V gene, CDR1 is LNHNV and CDR2 is YYDKDF (reference sequence). The CDR3 runs to 16 residues. In DNA, the CDR3 is TGTGCCACCAGCAGAGATCGAACAGGGAGCACAGATACGCAGTATTTT. Translation: CATSRDRTGSTDTQYF.

This rearrangement joins TRBV7-9 to TRBJ2-1; D perhaps matches TRBD2 (6 bases). CDR1 and CDR2 from the germline V gene are SEHNR and FQNEAQ (reference sequence). The CDR3 sequence is 15 residues long. Trimming left V 7 bases short and J 9 bases short, with 22 bases between. The CDR3 sequence is CASTAQTAVAVEQFF. The CDR3 nucleotides are TGTGCCAGCACGGCCCAAACTGCCGTAGCGGTTGAGCAGTTCTTC.